The clone carrying this T cell receptor beta chain was seen at least ten times. Its antigen is not known. The data belong to a study of CD8 T cells in ankylosing spondylitis. Regarding the study as a whole: Disease-linked clones reportedly showed significant enrichment in matched ankylosing spondylitis synovial fluid.

Germline lookup yields CDR1 SEHNR and CDR2 FQNEAQ (reference sequence). The V gene lost 5 bases and the J gene lost 1 base, with 6 bases spanning the gap. The CDR3 length is 12 residues. Libraries of TCR beta came from quantitative 5'-RACE with molecular barcodes. One entry per CDR3 protein, called by TCRdb with MiXCR from the 5' RACE reads. The sample contains 85,000 to 100,000 distinct CDR3 sequences, roughly 8.3% of which appear only once. The gene calls are TRBV7-9 and TRBJ2-7; the D is unclear. The sequence derives from a male donor with ankylosing spondylitis or in good health (not recorded which). Sequenced: blood, either unsorted or a sorted T cell fraction (not recorded which). CDR3: CASSASSYEQYF. CDR3 in DNA: TGTGCCAGCAGCGCGTCTTCCTACGAGCAGTACTTC. The complete variable domain, with remaining parts taken from reference TRBV7-9 and TRBJ2-7, reads DTGVSQNPRHKITKRGQNVTFRCDPISEHNRLYWYRQTLGQGPEFLTYFQNEAQLEKSRLLSDRFSAERPKGSFSTLEIQRTEQGDSAMYLCASSASSYEQYFGPGTRLTVT.